This T cell receptor (beta chain) was captured in a study of OX40 agonist ivuxolimab in advanced cancers. Study details: While on treatment, patients had intravenous ivuxolimab at 0.01 to 10 mg/kg every 2 weeks.

Clones were read by immunoSEQ multiplex PCR, and TCRdb kept only the in-frame ones, dropping some. The table includes tens of thousands of clones, 93% detected once. On cycle 4 day 1 and cycle 7 day 1, as well as at baseline, blood was sampled. Trimming took 3 bases from V and 8 from J; bases not matched to a gene: 6. Germline V gene lookup returns CDR1 SGHNT and CDR2 YYREEE (reference sequence). The CDR3 runs 14 residues. This clone turned up a few times. Its antigen remains unknown. Notes on the study in general: Patients with a partial response at 0.1-3.0 mg/kg had among the lowest clonal expansion. Some patients who did not respond also had low normalized T-cell clonal expansion.

The chain couples TRBV5-4 to TRBJ1-2; TRBD1 agrees at 11 bases. This receptor was taken from an adult with an advanced solid tumor such as melanoma, head and neck, liver or kidney cancer. The sequences come from CD4+ or CD8+ T cells sorted from blood, collected in a trial of the OX40 agonist ivuxolimab. The CDR3 loop reads CASSWTGGDRGYTF. DNA for the CDR3: TGTGCCAGCAGCTGGACAGGGGGCGATAGGGGCTACACCTTC.